This T cell receptor beta chain comes out of a study of CXCR3-negative and CXCR3-positive naive CD8 T cells. General study findings and limits: High diversity, comparable across both naive subsets, contrasted with much lower diversity in memory CD8+ cells. Upon cryopreservation, CXCR3 expression partially decreased, and most assays used fresh PBMCs. CXCR3-positive naive cells carried more hydrophobic TRB CDR3s than CXCR3-negative ones.

The study made its TRB cDNA libraries by 5' RACE, adding UMI labels. Each CDR3 protein gets one entry in TCRdb, which reprocessed the 5' RACE reads and gives no DNA. Its table lists 140,000 to 150,000 distinct CDR3 sequences. CD45RO-CCR7+CD27+CD95- was the phenotype of naive CD8+ T cells. The CDR3 has 14 amino acids. Germline V gene sequence: CDR1 DFQATT, CDR2 SNEGSKA (reference sequence). On this clonotype itself: Antigen unknown.

The receptor was derived from a human donor in good health. Some clones in this sample may be carry-over from other donors' samples. The chain carries TRBV20-1 and TRBJ2-7; TCRdb names TRBD2, which stays unverified in the absence of DNA. The sequenced material came from naive CXCR3+ CD8+ T cells from blood. The sample's subset: CD45RO-CCR7+CD27+CD95- naive CD8+ T cells expressing CXCR3 (TNR3+). The CDR3 sequence is CSAFNPGLAYEQYF.